This T cell receptor beta chain was sequenced in a study of OX40 agonist ivuxolimab in advanced cancers. Sequenced by immunoSEQ multiplex PCR; TCRdb stores in-frame clones only, minus some. The sample includes 95,000 to 150,000 clones, roughly 90% of them seen just once. The CDR3 contains 14 residues. CDR1 is SGHTA and CDR2 is FQGTGA in the germline V gene. V was pared by 3 bases and J by 2 bases, with 11 bases between. This chain links TRBV7-3 with TRBJ2-7, with a weak D call TRBD1 (5 bases). Sequenced here: CD4+ or CD8+ T cells sorted from blood, sampled in a trial of the OX40 agonist ivuxolimab. The sequence came from an adult with an advanced solid tumor such as melanoma, head and neck, liver or kidney cancer. This chain's CDR3 is CASSFRVQTYEQYF. For the CDR3, the DNA is TGTGCCAGCAGCTTCAGGGTCCAAACCTACGAGCAGTACTTC.